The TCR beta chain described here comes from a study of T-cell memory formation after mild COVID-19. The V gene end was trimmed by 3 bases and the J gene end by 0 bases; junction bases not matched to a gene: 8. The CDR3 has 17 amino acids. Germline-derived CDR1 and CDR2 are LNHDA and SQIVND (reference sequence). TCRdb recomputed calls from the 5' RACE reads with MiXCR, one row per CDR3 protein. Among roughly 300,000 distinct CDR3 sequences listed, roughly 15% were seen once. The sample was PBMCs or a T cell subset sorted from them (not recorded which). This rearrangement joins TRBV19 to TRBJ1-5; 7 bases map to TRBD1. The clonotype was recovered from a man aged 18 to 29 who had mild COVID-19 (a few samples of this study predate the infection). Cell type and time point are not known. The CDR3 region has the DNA TGTGCCAGTAGTATTTTGCAGGGGGTTCCTAGCAATCAGCCCCAGCATTTT. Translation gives CASSILQGVPSNQPQHF.